The sequence of this TCR beta chain was determined in a study of T-cell reconstitution after alpha-beta-depleted transplantation in children. Overall study findings and caveats: For some patients, TCRbeta diversity was high at day 60 because of recipient T cells and thymic progenitors that survived. Several hundred expanded graft clones reportedly gave rise to the alpha-beta T cells present about two months after transplant. Among T cells one year after transplant, newly produced cells accounted for most counts and diversity.

Library preparation (for TCRbeta) was performed with unique molecular identifiers. TCRdb reprocessed the PCR reads via MiXCR and lists one record per CDR3 protein. The sample records about 97,000 distinct CDR3 sequences, under 7% being singletons. This CDR3 spans 10 amino acids. Trimming pared 4 bases from V and 10 bases from J, leaving 10 bases between. Germline V CDR1 and CDR2: SQVTM, ANQGSEA. This clonotype occurred many times. Its antigen is not identified. The receptor comes from a female patient between 2 and 15 years old who had a stem cell transplant for Fanconi anemia, so the T cells may come from the graft donor. The input for sequencing was PBMCs, mostly from graft donor cells, taken 60 days after TCRalphabeta/CD19-depleted stem cell transplant. V is TRBV29-1 and J is TRBJ2-5, with D possibly being TRBD1 or TRBD2 (6 bases each). Here the CDR3 DNA reads TGCAGCGTTGGAGGGGGGTTCCAGTACTTC. Its translation is CSVGGGFQYF.